The source of this TCR beta chain is a study of glioma-infiltrating T cells. Overall study results and limits: Tissue-blood divergence was below expectation in non-neoplastic patients, above in gliomas. CDR3 overlap between tissue and blood was very small.

This clonotype came up a few times. Antigen: not known. The CDR3 loop spans 14 amino acids. V was trimmed by 6 bases and J by 5 bases, leaving 11 bases between them. Germline assignment: CDR1 SNHLY and CDR2 FYNNEI. Amplification of TCR alpha and beta CDR3 regions from RNA used iRepertoire nested multiplex PCR. One-step reverse transcription and amplification started from approximately 100-400 ng of tissue mRNA or PBMC total RNA. Each CDR3 protein gets one entry after TCRdb re-called the multiplex PCR reads with MiXCR. The sample carries 20,000 to 25,000 distinct CDR3 sequences, 20% to 25% recorded once.

Source material: glioma tissue, nonneoplastic brain tissue, or PBMCs (not recorded which). The receptor comes from a human donor with low-grade glioma or glioblastoma, undergoing nonglioma brain surgery, or in good health (not recorded which). The chain uses TRBV2 and TRBJ1-6; D is perhaps TRBD1 (5 bases). CDR3 DNA: TGTGCCAGCAGGGGGACGGTGGATAATTCACCCCTCCACTTT. Amino acid sequence: CASRGTVDNSPLHF. The full variable domain, rest sourced from reference TRBV2 and TRBJ1-6, is EPEVTQTPSHQVTQMGQEVILRCVPISNHLYFYWYRQILGQKVEFLVSFYNNEISEKSEIFDDQFSVERPDGSNFTLKIRSTKLEDSAMYFCASRGTVDNSPLHFGNGTRLTVT.